This TCR beta chain is drawn from a study of T cell repertoires in cytomegalovirus infection (dated by TCRdb to about 2019). At the level of the whole study: Because public TCR beta signatures pointed to carriage of CMV infection together with the matching HLA type, the HLA type of each donor mattered for the analysis. General study outcomes and caveats: The ex vivo response was dominated by HLA-C-restricted CMV-specific TCR beta clonotypes, which also provided the single most frequent clonotype in two of eight donors. Cumulative frequency of public TCR beta family members discriminated carriers of CMV infection plus the relevant HLA type in this cohort and an independent approximately 370-donor cohort.

The germline V gene supplies CDR1 SGHRS and CDR2 YFSETQ. Counted from cysteine to phenylalanine, this CDR3 has 15 amino acids. Just the 45-base CDR3 DNA is kept, in frame starting at base 1. The junction shows trimming of 0 bases on V and 8 bases on J, and the gene matches do not reach 8 bases of it. The run used an Illumina HiSeq 1500. TCRdb reanalyzed the raw reads on its own, using fastp at Q25 for trimming and MiXCR for clone calling, and kept in-frame beta chains. Under each unique CDR3 protein, matching rows form one entry showing the most common genes and DNA. In all, the sample holds over 200,000 distinct CDR3 sequences, and roughly an eighth of those were seen once. The ten largest account for 8.5% to 10% of the sample. About this clonotype itself: Its binding antigen is unknown. It has no much larger one-base neighbor in the sample; base qualities were not kept.

The sequenced sample consisted of PBMCs. The V and J genes are TRBV5-1 and TRBJ1-2; 9 bases in the junction line up with TRBD1. This TCR derives from a human donor in good health (CMV status not recorded). Some clones in this sample may be carry-over from other donors' samples. Read as DNA, the sequence is TGCGCCAGCAGCTTGGATGGACAGGGGACGAAAGGCTACACCTTC. Its translation is CASSLDGQGTKGYTF.